This TCR beta chain was sequenced during a study of T cell changes during pregnancy in multiple sclerosis. Germline assignment: CDR1 LGHNA and CDR2 YSLEER. The CDR3 spans 15 residues. Losses at the gene ends were 4 bases for V and 8 bases for J; bases not matched to a gene: 10. Repertoires were generated with immunoSEQ multiplex PCR, while TCRdb's copy carries only in-frame clones and drops some. Of more than 60,000 clones listed, over 75% are singletons. The receptor comes from a female donor in good health, enrolled as a control in a pregnancy study. The sample here was CD4+ T cells from peripheral blood mononuclear cells, taken in the third trimester of pregnancy. V gene TRBV4-3 combines with J gene TRBJ2-2; 7 nucleotides agree with TRBD1. This CDR3 reads CASSRGTVLRGELFF. CDR3 bases: TGCGCCAGCAGCCGGGGGACAGTTCTACGAGGGGAGCTGTTTTTT.